Below are 7 T cell receptor beta chains sequenced from a single sample in a study of low-dose radiotherapy and immunotherapy resistance in tumors. Gene-specific TRAV and TRBV primers were used for first-strand cDNA, covering alpha and beta chains. The authors amplified TCRs for about 20 PCR cycles with a constant-region primer and a V-primer adapter. TCRdb independently ran MiXCR on the reads; one entry per CDR3 protein. The table shows 70,000 to 95,000 distinct CDR3 sequences, with roughly a sixth occurring only once. Time point reported: before trial treatment. Sequencing used PBMCs, obtained before treatment. These receptors all come from a male donor with prostate cancer.

This clonotype was counted ten times or more. The chain joins TRBV7-2 to TRBJ2-5; 8 positions match TRBD2. Per germline, CDR1 SGHTA and CDR2 FQGNSA. The CDR3 loop spans 14 amino acids. The V and J ends lost 2 bases and 5 bases, in that order; junction bases with no gene match: 4. CDR3 bases: TGTGCCAGCAGCTTAACGGGGGGGCCGGAGACCCAGTACTTC. Residues: CASSLTGGPETQYF. Together with reference TRBV7-2 and TRBJ2-5, the CDR3 gives the full variable domain: GAGVSQSPSNKVTEKGKDVELRCDPISGHTALYWYRQSLGQGLEFLIYFQGNSAPDKSGLPSDRFSAERTGGSVSTLTIQRTQQEDSAVYLCASSLTGGPETQYFGPGTRLLVL.

This clonotype occurred many times. This sequence joins TRBV2 and TRBJ1-1; tentative D call: TRBD1 (6 bases). Germline CDR1 and CDR2: SNHLY and FYNNEI. Trimming took off 6 bases at V and 8 bases at J, with 16 bases between the two ends. This CDR3 contains 13 residues. In DNA, the CDR3 is TGTGCCAGCAGCAACGACAGGCGCCGAGAAGCTTTCTTT. Translating it yields CASSNDRRREAFF.

Only a few counts were recorded for this clonotype. V is TRBV29-1 and J is TRBJ1-2, with TRBD1 matching over 7 bases. Germline lookup yields CDR1 SQVTM and CDR2 ANQGSEA. V shed 3 bases and J 5 bases; nucleotides not matched to a gene: 3. The CDR3 runs to 12 residues. This chain's CDR3 is CSVEGDRYGYTF. The CDR3 nucleotides read TGCAGCGTTGAGGGGGACAGATATGGCTACACCTTC.

The chain uses TRBV28 and TRBJ2-1; 7 bases fit TRBD1. J was trimmed by 7 bases and V by 3 bases; bases with no gene match: 6. Looked up from germline, CDR1 is MDHEN and CDR2 is SYDVKM. CDR3 length: 14 amino acids. CDR3 amino acids: CASSFGDRANEQFF. The CDR3 coding sequence is TGTGCCAGCAGTTTCGGCGACAGGGCAAATGAGCAGTTCTTC.

This clonotype was found a few times. This sequence may be a read error, since a much larger clone differs from it by one base. The V and J genes are TRBV15 and TRBJ2-5, with a weak D call TRBD1 (6 bases). Germline loops: CDR1 LNHNV, CDR2 YYDKDF (reference sequence). The V end lost 7 bases, the J end lost 2 bases, and 14 bases lay between the germline ends. This CDR3 has 14 amino acids. CDR3 nucleotides: TGTGCCACCACCCCAGGGGTCGGGCAAGAGACCCAGTACTTC. Encoded protein: CATTPGVGQETQYF.

This clonotype was seen at least ten times. V and J are TRBV5-1 and TRBJ2-6; a possible D gene is TRBD1 (5 bases). Germline assignment: CDR1 SGHRS and CDR2 YFSETQ. This CDR3 is 16 amino acids long. Trimming took off 3 bases at V and 4 bases at J, with 14 bases between the two ends. The CDR3 DNA follows: TGCGCCAGCAGCTCAAATCCAGGGTACGGGGCCAACGTCCTGACTTTC. Translating gives CASSSNPGYGANVLTF.

This clonotype was counted ten times or more. V usage is TRBV10-3 and J usage is TRBJ2-3; D unresolved. V lost 3 bases to trimming and J lost 2 bases, with 9 bases between them. The germline CDR1 and CDR2 sequences are ENHRY and SYGVKD. The CDR3 is 14 amino acids. The CDR3, as DNA: TGTGCCATCAGTGATCAGGCTTCCACAGATACGCAGTATTTT. Translation gives CAISDQASTDTQYF.